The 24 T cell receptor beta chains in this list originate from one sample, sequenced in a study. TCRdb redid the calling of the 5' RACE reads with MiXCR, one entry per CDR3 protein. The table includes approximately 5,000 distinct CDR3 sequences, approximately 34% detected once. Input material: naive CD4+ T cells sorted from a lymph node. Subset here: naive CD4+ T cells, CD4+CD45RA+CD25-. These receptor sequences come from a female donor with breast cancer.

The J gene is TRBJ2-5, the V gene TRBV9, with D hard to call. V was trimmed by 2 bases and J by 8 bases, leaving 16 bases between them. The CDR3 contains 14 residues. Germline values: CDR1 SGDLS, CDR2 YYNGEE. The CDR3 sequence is CASSVRYFWETQYF. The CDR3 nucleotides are TGTGCCAGCAGCGTTAGATATTTTTGGGAAACCCAGTACTTC.

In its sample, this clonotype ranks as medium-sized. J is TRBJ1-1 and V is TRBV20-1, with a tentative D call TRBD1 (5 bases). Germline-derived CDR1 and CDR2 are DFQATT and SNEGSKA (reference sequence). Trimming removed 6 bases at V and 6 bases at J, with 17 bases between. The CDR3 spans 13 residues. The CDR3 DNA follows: TGCAGTGCGGGACCCAATGATGGCTCTGAAGCTTTCTTT. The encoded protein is CSAGPNDGSEAFF.

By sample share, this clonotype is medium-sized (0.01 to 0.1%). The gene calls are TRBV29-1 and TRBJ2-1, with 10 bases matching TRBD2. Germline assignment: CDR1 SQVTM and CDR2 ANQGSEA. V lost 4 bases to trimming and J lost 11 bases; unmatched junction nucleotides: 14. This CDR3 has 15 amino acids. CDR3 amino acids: CSVGKREGPVIKQFF. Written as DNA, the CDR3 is TGCAGCGTTGGCAAGCGGGAGGGCCCAGTTATTAAGCAGTTCTTC.

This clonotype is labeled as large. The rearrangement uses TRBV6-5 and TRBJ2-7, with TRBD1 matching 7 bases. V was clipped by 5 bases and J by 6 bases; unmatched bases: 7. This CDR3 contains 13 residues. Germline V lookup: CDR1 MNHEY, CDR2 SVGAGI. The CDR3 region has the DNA TGTGCCAGCAGTCCCGGGACAGTAGGCGAGCAGTACTTC. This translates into CASSPGTVGEQYF.

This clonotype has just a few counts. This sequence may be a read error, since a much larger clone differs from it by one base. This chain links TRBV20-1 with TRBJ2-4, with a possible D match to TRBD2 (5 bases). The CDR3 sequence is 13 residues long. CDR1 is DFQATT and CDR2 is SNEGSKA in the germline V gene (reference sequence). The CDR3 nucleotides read TGCGGTGCCCTAGAGGGAGCCAAAAACATTCAGTACTTC. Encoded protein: CGALEGAKNIQYF.

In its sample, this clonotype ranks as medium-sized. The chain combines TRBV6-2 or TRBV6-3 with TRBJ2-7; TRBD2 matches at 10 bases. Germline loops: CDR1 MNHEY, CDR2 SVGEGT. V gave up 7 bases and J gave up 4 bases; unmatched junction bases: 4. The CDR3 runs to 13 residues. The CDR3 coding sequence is TGTGCCAGCACGGCTAGCGGGAGTTACGAGCAGTACTTC. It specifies CASTASGSYEQYF.

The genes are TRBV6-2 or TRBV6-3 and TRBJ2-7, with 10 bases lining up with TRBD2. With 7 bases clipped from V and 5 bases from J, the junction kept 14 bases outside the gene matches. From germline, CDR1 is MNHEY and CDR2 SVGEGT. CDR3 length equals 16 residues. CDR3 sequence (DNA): TGTGCCAGCACCTCCTACAGCGGGAGGGCCGGGAACGAGCAGTACTTC. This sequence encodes CASTSYSGRAGNEQYF.

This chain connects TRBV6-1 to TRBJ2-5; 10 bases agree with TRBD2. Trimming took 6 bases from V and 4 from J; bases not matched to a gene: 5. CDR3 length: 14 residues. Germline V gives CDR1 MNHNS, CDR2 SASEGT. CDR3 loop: CASSGLAVIETQYF. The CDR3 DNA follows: TGTGCCAGCAGCGGACTAGCGGTAATAGAGACCCAGTACTTC.

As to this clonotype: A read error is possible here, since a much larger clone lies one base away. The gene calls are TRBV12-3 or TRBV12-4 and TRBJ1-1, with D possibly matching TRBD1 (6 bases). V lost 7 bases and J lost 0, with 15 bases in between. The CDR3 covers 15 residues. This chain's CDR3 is CASNDLGHMNTEAFF. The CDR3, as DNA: TGTGCCAGCAATGACCTGGGACACATGAACACTGAAGCTTTCTTT.

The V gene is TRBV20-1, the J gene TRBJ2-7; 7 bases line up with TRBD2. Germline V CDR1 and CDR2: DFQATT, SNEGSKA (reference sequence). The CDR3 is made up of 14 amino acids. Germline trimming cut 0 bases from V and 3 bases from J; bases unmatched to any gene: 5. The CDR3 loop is CSARDRDYGYEQYV. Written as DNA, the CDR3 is TGCAGTGCTAGAGACCGGGACTATGGCTACGAGCAGTACGTC.

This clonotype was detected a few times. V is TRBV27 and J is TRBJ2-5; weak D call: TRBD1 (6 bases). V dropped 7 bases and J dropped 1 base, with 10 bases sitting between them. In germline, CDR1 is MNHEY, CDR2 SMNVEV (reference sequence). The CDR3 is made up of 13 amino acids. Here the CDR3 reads CASTDRFQETQYF. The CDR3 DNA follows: TGTGCCAGCACTGACAGGTTCCAAGAGACCCAGTACTTC.

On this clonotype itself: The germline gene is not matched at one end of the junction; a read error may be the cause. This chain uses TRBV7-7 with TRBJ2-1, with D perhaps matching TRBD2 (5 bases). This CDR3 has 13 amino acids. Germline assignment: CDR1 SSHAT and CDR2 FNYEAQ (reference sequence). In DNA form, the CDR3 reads TGTGCTAGCAGCTTAGGACTTTCCGATGAGCAGTTCTTC. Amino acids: CASSLGLSDEQFF.

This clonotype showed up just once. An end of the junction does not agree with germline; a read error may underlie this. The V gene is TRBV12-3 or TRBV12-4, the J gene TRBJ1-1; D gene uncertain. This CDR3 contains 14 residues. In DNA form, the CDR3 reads TGTGCCAGCAGTTTCATTCAAGGGAACACTGAGGCTTTCTTT. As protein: CASSFIQGNTEAFF.

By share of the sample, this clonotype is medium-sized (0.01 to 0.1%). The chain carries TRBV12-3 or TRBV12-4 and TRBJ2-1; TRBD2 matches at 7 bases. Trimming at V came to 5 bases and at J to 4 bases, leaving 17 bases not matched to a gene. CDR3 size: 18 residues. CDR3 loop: CASSRRTLLGGSYNEQFF. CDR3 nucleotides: TGTGCCAGCAGTCGTCGAACGCTACTGGGAGGGAGTTACAATGAGCAGTTCTTC.

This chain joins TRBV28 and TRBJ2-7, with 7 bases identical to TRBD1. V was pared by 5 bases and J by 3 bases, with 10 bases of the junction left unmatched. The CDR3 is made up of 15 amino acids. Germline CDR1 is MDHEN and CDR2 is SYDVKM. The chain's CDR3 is CASSPPGQRDYEQYF. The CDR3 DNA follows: TGTGCCAGCAGTCCGCCGGGACAGAGAGACTACGAGCAGTACTTC.

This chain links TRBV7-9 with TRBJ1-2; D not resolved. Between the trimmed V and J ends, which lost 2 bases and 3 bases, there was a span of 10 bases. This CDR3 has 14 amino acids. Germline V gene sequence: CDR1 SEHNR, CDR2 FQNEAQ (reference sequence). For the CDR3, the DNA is TGTGCCAGCAGCTTACGTTCGGCCGACTATGGCTACACCTTC. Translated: CASSLRSADYGYTF.

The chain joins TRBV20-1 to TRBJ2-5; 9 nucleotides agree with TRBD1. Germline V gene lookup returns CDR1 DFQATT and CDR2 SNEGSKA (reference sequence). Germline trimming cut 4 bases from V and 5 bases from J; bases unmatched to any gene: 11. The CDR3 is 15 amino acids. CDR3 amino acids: CSAKQGASLEETQYF. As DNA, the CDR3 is TGCAGTGCTAAACAGGGGGCTAGCCTCGAGGAGACCCAGTACTTC.

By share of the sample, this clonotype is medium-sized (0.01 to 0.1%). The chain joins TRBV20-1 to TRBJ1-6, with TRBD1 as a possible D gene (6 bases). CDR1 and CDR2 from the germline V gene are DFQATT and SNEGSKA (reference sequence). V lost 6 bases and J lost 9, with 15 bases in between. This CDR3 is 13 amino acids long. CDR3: CSAGGYSGSPLHF. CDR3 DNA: TGCAGTGCAGGGGGATATTCAGGTTCACCCCTCCACTTT.

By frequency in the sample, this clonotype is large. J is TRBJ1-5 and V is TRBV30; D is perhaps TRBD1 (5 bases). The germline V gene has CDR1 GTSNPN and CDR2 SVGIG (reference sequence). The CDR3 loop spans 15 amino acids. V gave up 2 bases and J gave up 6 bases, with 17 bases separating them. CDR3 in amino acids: CAWSPKGFGGQPQHF. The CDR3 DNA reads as TGTGCCTGGAGTCCCAAGGGTTTTGGGGGTCAGCCCCAGCATTTT.

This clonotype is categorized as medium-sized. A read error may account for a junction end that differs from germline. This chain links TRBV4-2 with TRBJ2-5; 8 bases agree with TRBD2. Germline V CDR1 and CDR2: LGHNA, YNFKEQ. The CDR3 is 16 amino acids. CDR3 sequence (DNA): TGTGCCAGCAGCCCCTCGGCGGGGGGACACCAAGAGCCCCAGTACTTC. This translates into CASSPSAGGHQEPQYF.

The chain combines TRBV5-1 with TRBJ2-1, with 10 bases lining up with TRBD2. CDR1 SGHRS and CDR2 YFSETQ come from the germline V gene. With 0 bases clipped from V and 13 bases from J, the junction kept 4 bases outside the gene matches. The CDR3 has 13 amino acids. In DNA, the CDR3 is TGCGCCAGCAGCTTGGCGACTAGCGGGCAACAGTTCTTC. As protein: CASSLATSGQQFF.

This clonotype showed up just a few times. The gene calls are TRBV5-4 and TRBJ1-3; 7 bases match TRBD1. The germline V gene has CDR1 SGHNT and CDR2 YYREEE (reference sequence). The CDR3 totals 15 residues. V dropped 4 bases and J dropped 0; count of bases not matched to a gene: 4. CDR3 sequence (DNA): TGTGCCAGCAGCACCGACAGGGCCTCTGGAAACACCATATATTTT. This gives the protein CASSTDRASGNTIYF. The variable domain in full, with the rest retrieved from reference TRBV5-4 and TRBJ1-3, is ETGVTQSPTHLIKTRGQQVTLRCSSQSGHNTVSWYQQALGQGPQFIFQYYREEENGRGNFPPRFSGLQFPNYSSELNVNALELDDSALYLCASSTDRASGNTIYFGEGSWLTVV.

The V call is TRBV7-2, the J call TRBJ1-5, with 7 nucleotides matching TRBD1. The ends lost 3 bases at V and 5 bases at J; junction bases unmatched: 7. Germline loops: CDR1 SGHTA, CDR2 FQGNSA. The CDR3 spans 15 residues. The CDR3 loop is CASSFDRAPDQPQHF. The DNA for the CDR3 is TGTGCCAGCAGCTTTGACAGGGCACCCGATCAGCCCCAGCATTTT.

CDR3 region: CASRSVSGELFF. The CDR3 bases are TGTGCCAGCAGGTCGGTGTCCGGGGAGCTGTTTTTT. The rearrangement links TRBV11-2 to TRBJ2-2; no firm D call. V was trimmed by 6 bases and J by 6 bases, leaving 8 bases between them. The CDR3 length is 12 residues. Germline V gene data show CDR1 as SGHAT and CDR2 as FQNNGV.